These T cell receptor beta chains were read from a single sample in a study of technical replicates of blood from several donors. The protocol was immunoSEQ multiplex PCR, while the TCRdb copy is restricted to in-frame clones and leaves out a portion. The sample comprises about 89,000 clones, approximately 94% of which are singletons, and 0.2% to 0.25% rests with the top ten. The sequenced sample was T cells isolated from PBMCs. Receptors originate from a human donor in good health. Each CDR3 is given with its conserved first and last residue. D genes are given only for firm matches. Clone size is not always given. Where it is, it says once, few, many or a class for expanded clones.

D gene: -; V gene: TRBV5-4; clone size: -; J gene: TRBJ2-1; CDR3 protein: CASSWGGASNEQFF; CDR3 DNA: TGTGCCAGCAGCTGGGGGGGCGCTAGCAATGAGCAGTTCTTC
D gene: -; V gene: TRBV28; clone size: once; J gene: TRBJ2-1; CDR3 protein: CATLSLYNEQFF; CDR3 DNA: TGTGCCACCCTATCCCTATACAATGAGCAGTTCTTC
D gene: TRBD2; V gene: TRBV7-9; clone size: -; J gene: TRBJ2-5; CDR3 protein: CASSTTSVGGQETQYF; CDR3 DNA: TGTGCCAGCAGCACCACTAGCGTCGGCGGGCAAGAGACCCAGTACTTC
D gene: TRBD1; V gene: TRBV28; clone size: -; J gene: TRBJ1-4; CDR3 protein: CASSSTGAATNEKLFF; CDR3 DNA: TGTGCCAGCAGTTCGACAGGGGCTGCAACTAATGAAAAACTGTTTTTT
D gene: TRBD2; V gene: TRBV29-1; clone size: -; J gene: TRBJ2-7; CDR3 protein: CSTVGGGDEQYF; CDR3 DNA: TGCAGCACCGTCGGGGGGGGTGACGAGCAGTACTTC
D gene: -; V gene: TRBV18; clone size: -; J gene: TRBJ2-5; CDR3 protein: CASSQISGEETQYF; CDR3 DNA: TGTGCCAGCTCACAAATTAGCGGCGAAGAGACCCAGTACTTC
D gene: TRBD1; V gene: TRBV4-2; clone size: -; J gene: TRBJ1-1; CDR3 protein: CASSQEIAGQENTEAFF; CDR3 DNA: TGTGCCAGCAGCCAAGAAATAGCAGGACAGGAGAACACTGAAGCTTTCTTT
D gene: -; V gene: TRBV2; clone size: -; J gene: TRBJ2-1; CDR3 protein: CASSEFWRDPGPGVYSVGEQFF; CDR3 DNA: TGTGCCAGCAGTGAATTCTGGCGGGACCCCGGCCCTGGAGTTTATAGCGTCGGTGAGCAGTTCTTC
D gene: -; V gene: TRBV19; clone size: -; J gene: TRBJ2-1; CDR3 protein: CASSATFGDGNYNEQFF; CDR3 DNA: TGTGCCAGTAGTGCCACTTTCGGAGATGGAAACTACAATGAGCAGTTCTTC
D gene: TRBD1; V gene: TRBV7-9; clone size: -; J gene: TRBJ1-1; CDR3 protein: CASSLGGQGMNTEAFF; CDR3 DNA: TGTGCCAGCAGCTTAGGGGGACAGGGCATGAACACTGAAGCTTTCTTT
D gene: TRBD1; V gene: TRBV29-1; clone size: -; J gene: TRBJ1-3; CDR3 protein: CSVADRGHGNTIYF; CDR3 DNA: TGCAGCGTTGCAGACAGGGGGCATGGAAACACCATATATTTT
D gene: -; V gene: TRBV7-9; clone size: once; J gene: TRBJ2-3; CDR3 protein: CASSFEFNHADTQYF; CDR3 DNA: TGTGCCAGCAGCTTTGAGTTTAATCATGCAGATACGCAGTATTTT
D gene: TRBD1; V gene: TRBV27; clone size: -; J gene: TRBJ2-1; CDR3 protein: CASSPLRQGWDEQFF; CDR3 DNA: TGTGCCAGCAGTCCGCTGAGACAGGGGTGGGATGAGCAGTTCTTC
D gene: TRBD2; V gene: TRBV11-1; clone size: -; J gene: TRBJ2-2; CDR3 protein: CASSPRKGRGSNTGELFF; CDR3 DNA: TGTGCCAGCAGCCCCAGGAAGGGGAGGGGTTCGAACACCGGGGAGCTGTTTTTT
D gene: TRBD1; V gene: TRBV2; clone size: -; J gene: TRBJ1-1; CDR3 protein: CASSDRTGGNTEAFF; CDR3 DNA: TGTGCCAGCAGTGATCGGACAGGGGGTAACACTGAAGCTTTCTTT
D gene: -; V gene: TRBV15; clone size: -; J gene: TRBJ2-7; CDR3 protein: CATSRDLGAGEDF; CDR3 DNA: TGTGCCACCAGCAGAGATCTGGGGGCAGGAGAGGACTTC
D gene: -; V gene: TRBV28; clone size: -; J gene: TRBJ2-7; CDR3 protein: CASSFAGAHYEQYF; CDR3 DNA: TGTGCCAGCAGTTTTGCAGGGGCGCATTACGAGCAGTACTTC
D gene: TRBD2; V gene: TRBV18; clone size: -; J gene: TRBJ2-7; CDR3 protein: CASSPPGGAGIYEQYF; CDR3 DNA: TGTGCCAGCTCACCACCGGGAGGGGCCGGCATCTACGAGCAGTACTTC
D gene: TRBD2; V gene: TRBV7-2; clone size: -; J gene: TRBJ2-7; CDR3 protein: CASSPGLANSYEQYF; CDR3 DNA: TGTGCCAGCAGCCCCGGACTAGCCAACTCCTACGAGCAGTACTTC
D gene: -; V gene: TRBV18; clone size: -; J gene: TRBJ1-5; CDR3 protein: CASSPPREGPQHF; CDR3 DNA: TGTGCCAGCTCACCACCGAGGGAAGGGCCCCAGCATTTT
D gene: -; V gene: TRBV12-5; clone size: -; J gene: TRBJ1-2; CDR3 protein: CASGPGLNYGYTF; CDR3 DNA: TGTGCTAGTGGACCCGGACTTAACTATGGCTACACCTTC
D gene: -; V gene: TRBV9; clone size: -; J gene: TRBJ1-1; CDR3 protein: CASSAPQDRNTEAFF; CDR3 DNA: TGTGCCAGCAGCGCCCCACAAGACAGGAACACTGAAGCTTTCTTT
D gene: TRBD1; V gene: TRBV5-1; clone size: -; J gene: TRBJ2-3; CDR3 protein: CASSSGTGSWGGTDTQYF; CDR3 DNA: TGCGCCAGCAGCTCGGGGACAGGGAGCTGGGGTGGCACAGATACGCAGTATTTT
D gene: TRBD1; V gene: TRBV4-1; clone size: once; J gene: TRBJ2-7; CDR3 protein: CASSQGSGGLREQYF; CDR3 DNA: TGCGCCAGCAGCCAAGGGTCAGGGGGCCTACGCGAGCAGTACTTC
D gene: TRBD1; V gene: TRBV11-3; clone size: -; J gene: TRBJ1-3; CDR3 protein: CASSLGTGPANTIYF; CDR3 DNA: TGTGCCAGCAGCTTAGGGACAGGGCCTGCAAACACCATATATTTT
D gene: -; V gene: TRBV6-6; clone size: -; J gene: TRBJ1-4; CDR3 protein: CASSRRGVLDEKLFF; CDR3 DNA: TGTGCCAGCAGTCGCCGGGGTGTTCTGGATGAAAAACTGTTTTTT
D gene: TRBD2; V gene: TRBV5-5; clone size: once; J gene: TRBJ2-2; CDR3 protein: CASSPPGLADGELFF; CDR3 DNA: TGTGCCAGCAGCCCTCCGGGACTAGCGGACGGGGAGCTGTTTTTT
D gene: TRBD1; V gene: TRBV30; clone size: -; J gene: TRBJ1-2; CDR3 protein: CAWSGWTGSYGYTF; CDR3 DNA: TGTGCCTGGAGTGGATGGACAGGATCCTATGGCTACACCTTC
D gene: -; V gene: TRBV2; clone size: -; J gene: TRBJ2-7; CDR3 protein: CASRERFGYEQYF; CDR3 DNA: TGTGCCAGCAGGGAACGGTTCGGGTACGAGCAGTACTTC
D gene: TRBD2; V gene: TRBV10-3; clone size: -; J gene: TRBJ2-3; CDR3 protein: CAISDSSGGRSDTQYF; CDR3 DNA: TGTGCCATCAGTGACTCTAGCGGGGGGAGGTCAGATACGCAGTATTTT
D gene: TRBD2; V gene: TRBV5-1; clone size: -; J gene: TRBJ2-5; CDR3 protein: CASSYRLAGGLPETQYF; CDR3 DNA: TGCGCCAGCAGCTACCGACTAGCGGGGGGCCTACCCGAGACCCAGTACTTC
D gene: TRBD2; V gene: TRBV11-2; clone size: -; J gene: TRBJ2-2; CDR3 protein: CASSKWTSGAYGELFF; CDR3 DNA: TGTGCCAGCAGCAAATGGACTAGCGGGGCTTACGGGGAGCTGTTTTTT
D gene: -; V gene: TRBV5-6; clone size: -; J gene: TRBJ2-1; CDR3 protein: CASSRGTQVYNEQFF; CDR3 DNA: TGTGCCAGCAGCCGCGGGACTCAAGTCTACAATGAGCAGTTCTTC
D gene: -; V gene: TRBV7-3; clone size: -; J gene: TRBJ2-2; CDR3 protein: CASSLTSSGELFF; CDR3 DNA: TGTGCCAGCAGCTTAACCTCTTCCGGGGAGCTGTTTTTT
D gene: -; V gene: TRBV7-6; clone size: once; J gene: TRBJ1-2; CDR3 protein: CASSSRTDNYGYTF; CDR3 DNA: TGTGCCAGCAGCTCCCGGACAGATAACTATGGCTACACCTTC
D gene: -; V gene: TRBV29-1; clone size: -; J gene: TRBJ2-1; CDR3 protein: CSVEDLRTKRTNSYNEQFF; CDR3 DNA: TGCAGCGTTGAAGATCTTAGGACCAAGAGGACTAACTCCTACAATGAGCAGTTCTTC
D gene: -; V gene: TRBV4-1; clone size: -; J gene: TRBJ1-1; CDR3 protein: CASSQGGEPEAFF; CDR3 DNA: TGCGCCAGCAGCCAAGGGGGGGAGCCTGAAGCTTTCTTT
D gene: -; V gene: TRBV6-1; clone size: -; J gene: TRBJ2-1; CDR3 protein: CASSETDYNEQFF; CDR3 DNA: TGTGCCAGCAGTGAAACAGATTACAATGAGCAGTTCTTC
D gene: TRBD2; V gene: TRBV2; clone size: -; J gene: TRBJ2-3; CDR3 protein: CAGDSSGIVTDTQYF; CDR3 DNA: TGTGCCGGTGATTCTAGCGGGATAGTCACAGATACGCAGTATTTT
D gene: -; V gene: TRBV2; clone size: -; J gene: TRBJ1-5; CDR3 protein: CASGQYSNQPQHF; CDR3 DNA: TGTGCCAGCGGACAGTATAGCAATCAGCCCCAGCATTTT
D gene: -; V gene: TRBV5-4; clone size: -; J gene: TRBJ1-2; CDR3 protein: CASRYDSYGYTF; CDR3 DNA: TGTGCCAGCAGATATGACAGCTATGGCTACACCTTC
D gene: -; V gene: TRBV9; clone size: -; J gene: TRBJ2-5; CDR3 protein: CASSVDGVFSQETQYF; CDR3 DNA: TGTGCCAGCAGCGTAGACGGGGTATTTTCCCAAGAGACCCAGTACTTC
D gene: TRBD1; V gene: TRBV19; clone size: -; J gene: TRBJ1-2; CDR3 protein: CATAGQGYYGYTF; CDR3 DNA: TGTGCCACAGCGGGACAGGGGTACTATGGCTACACCTTC
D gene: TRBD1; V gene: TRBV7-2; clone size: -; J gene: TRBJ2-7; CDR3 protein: CASSHEKGTAYEQYF; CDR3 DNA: TGTGCCAGCAGCCACGAAAAAGGGACAGCCTACGAGCAGTACTTC
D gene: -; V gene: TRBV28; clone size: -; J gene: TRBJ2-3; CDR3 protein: CASRQGGSTDTQYF; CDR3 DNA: TGTGCCAGCAGACAGGGTGGGAGCACAGATACGCAGTATTTT
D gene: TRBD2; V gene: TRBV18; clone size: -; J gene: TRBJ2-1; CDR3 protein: CASSLTRTSGSTYEQFF; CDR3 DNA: TGTGCCAGCTCCCTAACTCGGACTAGCGGGAGTACGTATGAGCAGTTCTTC
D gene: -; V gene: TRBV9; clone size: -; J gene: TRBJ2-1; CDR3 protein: CASSVEGRQAHNEQFF; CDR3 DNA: TGTGCCAGCAGCGTAGAAGGCCGACAGGCTCACAATGAGCAGTTCTTC